The 23 T cell receptor beta chains listed next were all sequenced from one sample in a study of T cells in Graves' hyperthyroidism and ophthalmopathy (dated by TCRdb to about 2019). The method was multiplex PCR. Reads for this sample came from an Illumina HiSeq 2000. Amplification of TCR beta CDR3 regions was carried out from RNA transcripts. A first-round RT-PCR of the TCR CDR3 used the HTBI primer set with the Qiagen OneStep RT-PCR kit. Using fastp trimming at Q25 and MiXCR clonotype assembly, TCRdb reanalyzed the public sequencing data and kept in-frame beta chains. When rows share a CDR3 protein, they turn into one entry using the most common DNA and genes. This sample holds 650,000 to 800,000 distinct CDR3 sequences; 45% were observed only once. The ten largest clones capture 7% to 7.5% of the sample. The sequenced sample consisted of peripheral blood or thyroid tissue (not recorded which). The receptors here all came from an adult man with Graves' disease, either hyperthyroidism or ophthalmopathy (not recorded which).

This clonotype occurred many times. V gene TRBV7-2 combines with J gene TRBJ1-5; 11 bases agree with TRBD1. Germline CDR1 SGHTA, CDR2 FQGNSA. The trim removed 5 bases at V and 4 bases at J, leaving 10 bases unmatched. The CDR3 has 17 residues. CDR3 loop: CASSQGQGARGNQPQHF. The CDR3 DNA follows: TGTGCCAGCAGCCAAGGACAGGGGGCGCGGGGAAATCAGCCCCAGCATTTT.

The chain employs TRBV24-1 and TRBJ2-2; D not resolved. Germline V CDR1 and CDR2: KGHDR, SFDVKD. Trimming shortened V by 0 bases and J by 5 bases, and 15 bases separated the two germline ends. The CDR3 is made up of 17 amino acids. The CDR3 loop is CATSDLRTGPATGELFF. The CDR3 DNA reads TGTGCCACCAGTGATTTGCGGACCGGACCGGCGACCGGGGAGCTGTTTTTT.

V is TRBV30 and J is TRBJ1-3; D is ambiguous. Looked up from germline, CDR1 is GTSNPN and CDR2 is SVGIG (reference sequence). The CDR3 is made up of 12 amino acids. The V gene lost 3 bases and the J gene lost 4 bases, with 7 bases spanning the gap. In nucleotides, the CDR3 is TGTGCCTGGAGCCCCCAGGGAAACACCATATATTTT. Encoded protein: CAWSPQGNTIYF.

The chain has TRBV7-2 and TRBJ1-4; the match to TRBD1 covers 8 bases. The germline gives CDR1 SGHTA, CDR2 FQGNSA. CDR3 length: 13 amino acids. J was trimmed by 8 bases and V by 8 bases; bases with no gene match: 7. The CDR3 spells CASGPGQAEKLFF. The DNA for the CDR3 is TGTGCCAGCGGACCGGGACAGGCAGAAAAACTGTTTTTT.

This clonotype was detected a few times. The V call is TRBV19, the J call TRBJ2-7, with D maybe TRBD2 (5 bases). The CDR3 spans 15 residues. In germline, CDR1 is LNHDA, CDR2 SQIVND (reference sequence). The V end was cut by 4 bases, the J end by 3 bases, with 16 bases between. The CDR3 is CASSTVVSAGYEQYF. CDR3 sequence (DNA): TGTGCCAGTAGTACGGTTGTCTCGGCGGGCTACGAGCAGTACTTC.

About this clonotype itself: A junction boundary mismatches the germline segment, possibly from a read error. The chain combines TRBV4-1 with TRBJ1-4; 7 bases are shared with TRBD1. The CDR3 contains 15 residues. Germline values: CDR1 MGHRA, CDR2 YSYEKL. This chain's CDR3 is CASSLTGATNEKPFF. In DNA, the CDR3 is TGCGCCAGCAGTCTAACAGGGGCAACTAATGAAAAACCGTTTTTT.

This clonotype was counted between two and nine times. This may stem from a read error, because a much larger clone lies one nucleotide away. No conserved phenylalanine or tryptophan is present at the end of the CDR3, so a read error is the likely explanation. The chain has TRBV29-1 and TRBJ1-1; D gene uncertain. Germline CDR1 and CDR2: SQVTM and ANQGSEA. The CDR3 covers 11 residues. V was cut by 4 bases and J by 4 bases, with 7 bases left in between. The CDR3 sequence: CSVVGGTEAFL. CDR3 bases: TGCAGCGTTGTCGGAGGCACTGAAGCTTTCCTT.

The V gene is TRBV20-1, the J gene TRBJ2-7, with D unclear. CDR1 is DFQATT, CDR2 SNEGSKA, per germline (reference sequence). This CDR3 region has 12 residues. V was shortened by 5 bases and J by 0 bases, with 8 bases between the two germline ends. CDR3 DNA: TGCAGTGCTCGGCCGAACTCCTACGAGCAGTACTTC. As protein: CSARPNSYEQYF.

Note on this clonotype: One junction end disagrees with the germline gene, perhaps due to a read error. The rearrangement links TRBV24-1 to TRBJ2-7, with 9 nucleotides matching TRBD1. The germline CDR1 and CDR2 sequences are KGHDR and SFDVKD. The CDR3 runs 14 residues. The CDR3 DNA follows: TGTGCCAGCAGTCCGGGACAGGGTCACTACGAGCAGTACTTC. Its protein product is CASSPGQGHYEQYF.

V is TRBV2 and J is TRBJ2-3, with 8 bases aligning to TRBD1. This CDR3 contains 15 residues. In germline, CDR1 is SNHLY, CDR2 FYNNEI. The junction had 6 bases not matched to a gene; V was cut back by 1 base and J by 6 bases. The CDR3 DNA sequence: TGTGCCAGCAGTGAAGACAGGGGGACCACGGATACGCAGTATTTT. Translated: CASSEDRGTTDTQYF.

CDR3 DNA sequence: TGTGCCAGCAGTTTAGGGGAAGGGAAGCCCCAGTACTTC. Amino acid sequence: CASSLGEGKPQYF. The chain carries TRBV12-3 or TRBV12-4 and TRBJ2-5; the D is unclear. V lost 1 base, J lost 9 bases, and 12 bases lay in between. The CDR3 is 13 residues long.

This clonotype was counted only a few times. This chain links TRBV7-9 with TRBJ1-2; TRBD1 is a possible D gene (5 bases). CDR1 is SEHNR and CDR2 is FQNEAQ in the germline V gene (reference sequence). The CDR3 has 13 amino acids. Between the trimmed V and J ends, which lost 5 bases and 14 bases, there was a span of 21 bases. CDR3 sequence: CASSQVVAGRETF. CDR3 nucleotide sequence: TGTGCCAGCAGCCAAGTTGTCGCAGGGAGGGAGACCTTC.

Worth noting for this clonotype: The conserved phenylalanine or tryptophan normally closing the CDR3 is absent here, so this likely arose from a read error. No DNA is shown, since the ends of the CDR3 on it are uncertain; the CDR3 is the one TCRdb lists. V usage is TRBV7-9 and J usage is TRBJ2-5; the table's D call of TRBD2 was not tested on the DNA. The CDR3 extends over 15 residues, inclusive of both ends. CDR1 is SEHNR, CDR2 FQNEAQ, per germline (reference sequence). This CDR3 reads CASTKERGGHKRPST.

The chain uses TRBV19 and TRBJ1-2; tentative D call: TRBD1 (6 bases). The V and J ends lost 5 bases and 7 bases respectively, with 14 bases between them. The CDR3 has 13 amino acids. The germline V gene encodes CDR1 LNHDA and CDR2 SQIVND (reference sequence). CDR3 sequence (DNA): TGTGCCAGTAGTCTACAGGGAAGAAGTGGCTACACCTTC. Its protein is CASSLQGRSGYTF.

This clonotype has just a few counts. The rearrangement joins TRBV11-2 to TRBJ2-7, with D perhaps matching TRBD1 (6 bases). This CDR3 is built from 13 residues. The V end was cut by 6 bases, the J end by 3 bases, with 12 bases between. Looked up from germline, CDR1 is SGHAT and CDR2 is FQNNGV. CDR3 coding DNA: TGTGCCAGCAGTTTCACACAGGGCTACGAGCAGTACTTC. Its protein is CASSFTQGYEQYF.

This sequence joins TRBV20-1 and TRBJ2-7, with D tentatively TRBD2 (6 bases). The ends were cut back, 5 bases at V and 3 bases at J, with 11 bases in the middle. In germline, CDR1 is DFQATT, CDR2 SNEGSKA (reference sequence). The CDR3 is 12 amino acids. In nucleotides, the CDR3 is TGCAGTGCTCGGTTGGGGGGCTACGAGCAGTACTTC. The encoded protein is CSARLGGYEQYF.

The chain carries TRBV11-2 and TRBJ1-2; a weak D match, TRBD1 (5 bases). Between the trimmed V and J ends, which lost 0 bases and 8 bases, there was a span of 13 bases. Germline V gene sequence: CDR1 SGHAT, CDR2 FQNNGV. CDR3 length: 14 amino acids. CDR3 in amino acids: CASSLEQGIRGYTF. As DNA, the CDR3 is TGTGCCAGCAGCTTAGAGCAGGGCATACGGGGCTACACCTTC. The entire variable domain, with the rest obtained from reference TRBV11-2 and TRBJ1-2, is as follows: EAGVAQSPRYKIIEKRQSVAFWCNPISGHATLYWYQQILGQGPKLLIQFQNNGVVDDSQLPKDRFSAERLKGVDSTLKIQPAKLEDSAVYLCASSLEQGIRGYTFGSGTRLTVV.

This clonotype appeared once. The junction departs from germline at one end; a sequencing error may be responsible. The J gene is TRBJ2-7, the V gene TRBV5-1; the D gene is possibly TRBD1 (5 bases). In germline, CDR1 is SGHRS, CDR2 YFSETQ. CDR3 length: 15 amino acids. The CDR3 loop is CASSRRRLGDYEQYF. CDR3 in DNA: TGTGCCAGCAGTCGAAGGCGATTAGGGGACTACGAGCAGTACTTC. The full variable domain, with the rest looked up from reference TRBV5-1 and TRBJ2-7, is KAGVTQTPRYLIKTRGQQVTLSCSPISGHRSVSWYQQTPGQGLQFLFEYFSETQRNKGNFPGRFSGRQFSNSRSEMNVSTLELGDSALYLCASSRRRLGDYEQYFGPGTRLTVT.

This clonotype was observed a handful of times. This rearrangement joins TRBV19 to TRBJ1-2; D is possibly TRBD1 (6 bases). The CDR3 has 15 amino acids. CDR1 is LNHDA, CDR2 SQIVND, per germline (reference sequence). The V end lost 4 bases, the J end lost 3 bases, and 15 bases lay between the germline ends. DNA for the CDR3: TGTGCCAGTAGTACCCGGACAGAAGATTACTATGGCTACACCTTC. Its protein is CASSTRTEDYYGYTF. Full variable domain (rest looked up from reference TRBV19 and TRBJ1-2): DGGITQSPKYLFRKEGQNVTLSCEQNLNHDAMYWYRQDPGQGLRLIYYSQIVNDFQKGDIAEGYSVSREKKESFPLTVTSAQKNPTAFYLCASSTRTEDYYGYTFGSGTRLTVV.

Worth noting for this clonotype: An end of the junction does not agree with germline; a read error may underlie this. The chain has TRBV7-3 and TRBJ2-7; the D gene could be TRBD1 or TRBD2 (5 bases each). CDR3 length: 13 amino acids. CDR1 is SGHTA and CDR2 is FQGTGA in the germline V gene. The CDR3: CASSPRGSYGQYF. The CDR3 nucleotides read TGTGCCAGCAGCCCACGGGGCTCCTACGGGCAGTACTTC.

The sample holds many counts of this clonotype. The rearrangement uses TRBV10-3 and TRBJ1-1; D gene ambiguous. Germline CDR1 reads ENHRY; CDR2 reads SYGVKD. The CDR3 loop spans 15 amino acids. V lost 2 bases to trimming and J lost 1 base, with 11 bases between them. The CDR3 reads CAISETAAGNTEAFF. The CDR3 nucleotides are TGTGCCATCAGTGAGACGGCAGCTGGGAACACTGAAGCTTTCTTT.

The J gene is TRBJ1-5, the V gene TRBV7-2; D unclear. CDR3 length equals 15 residues. Trimming removed 1 base at V and 7 bases at J, with 14 bases between. Germline values: CDR1 SGHTA, CDR2 FQGNSA. CDR3 region: CASSLDSRERQPQHF. As DNA, the CDR3 is TGTGCCAGCAGCTTAGATAGCCGGGAGCGACAGCCCCAGCATTTT.

This clonotype was picked up many times. DNA for the CDR3: TGCAGCTTAAGACAGGGACAAGGGGGCTACACCTTC. This codes for CSLRQGQGGYTF. This rearrangement joins TRBV29-1 to TRBJ1-2, with 7 bases lining up with TRBD1. From germline, CDR1 is SQVTM and CDR2 ANQGSEA. The trim removed 8 bases at V and 8 bases at J, leaving 11 bases unmatched. The CDR3 is 12 amino acids. Full variable domain (outside the CDR3, taken from reference TRBV29-1 and TRBJ1-2): SAVISQKPSRDICQRGTSLTIQCQVDSQVTMMFWYRQQPGQSLTLIATANQGSEATYESGFVIDKFPISRPNLTFSTLTVSNMSPEDSSIYLCSLRQGQGGYTFGSGTRLTVV.